A single TCR beta chain is shown here with its context. TEMRA cells were FACS-enriched, and CD8+ and CD4+ T cells were isolated negatively. This sample was included in a study of CD8 T cells in Susac syndrome. RNA, at about 0.45 to 1 ug, was reverse transcribed with random hexamers. The method of amplification for TCR beta CDR3 was immunoSEQ multiplex PCR, covering 54 Vbeta and 13 Jbeta. In TCRdb, the immunoSEQ multiplex PCR reads were re-called with MiXCR into one record per CDR3 protein. The sample holds some 150,000 distinct CDR3 sequences, around 95% seen once. The CDR3 has 14 residues. V lost 8 bases to trimming and J lost 4 bases, with 14 bases between them. Germline lookup yields CDR1 SEHNR and CDR2 FQNEAQ (reference sequence).

Input material: CD8+ T cells from PBMCs. The rearrangement joins TRBV7-9 to TRBJ2-2; a possible D gene is TRBD2 (6 bases). The clonotype comes from a human donor with multiple sclerosis. In nucleotides, the CDR3 is TGTGCCAGCCCGGGGGTGCTAGGCACCGGGGAGCTGTTTTTT. Residues: CASPGVLGTGELFF.